Listed below are T cell receptor beta chains from one sample, sequenced in a study of shared clonotypes between healthy human individuals. The repertoire was sequenced with immunoSEQ multiplex PCR; TCRdb's copy has only in-frame clones and lacks some. The table records 850,000 to 1,200,000 clones, roughly 75% of them present only once. Material: memory CD4+ T cells sorted from blood. Receptor source: a man between 18 and 29 years old in good health. The CDR3 runs from the conserved cysteine through the conserved F or W. The D gene is left open where the match is weak. Clone sizes are given selectively: once, few, many, or a class where the clone is expanded.

.	14	TRBV18	TRBJ1-4	TRBD1	CASSRDRANEKLFF	TGTGCCAGCTCACGGGACAGAGCAAATGAAAAACTGTTTTTT
.	15	TRBV18	TRBJ2-5	.	CASSPLAGGQETQYF	TGTGCCAGCTCACCATTGGCAGGGGGGCAAGAGACCCAGTACTTC
once	14	TRBV7-2	TRBJ1-6	.	CASSSILYNSPLHF	TGTGCCAGCAGCTCAATCCTCTATAATTCACCCCTCCACTTT
.	16	TRBV19	TRBJ1-5	TRBD1	CASSTLGTGGNQPQHF	TGTGCCAGTAGTACCCTTGGGACAGGGGGCAATCAGCCCCAGCATTTT
few	15	TRBV27	TRBJ1-6	.	CASSLGGTGNSPLHF	TGTGCCAGCAGTTTAGGAGGGACCGGCAATTCACCCCTCCACTTT
.	17	TRBV5-1	TRBJ1-1	TRBD1	CASSSLTGGELNTEAFF	TGCGCCAGCAGCAGTCTCACAGGGGGTGAGTTGAACACTGAAGCTTTCTTT
once	15	TRBV5-1	TRBJ2-2	.	CASSLNGGSTGELFF	TGCGCCAGCAGCTTAAATGGGGGCAGCACCGGGGAGCTGTTTTTT
.	11	TRBV6-6	TRBJ2-7	.	CASSSGVVQYF	TGTGCCAGCAGCTCGGGGGTAGTGCAGTACTTC
.	15	TRBV2	TRBJ2-1	.	CASSEVKGQYNEQFF	TGTGCCAGCAGTGAGGTCAAAGGACAGTACAATGAGCAGTTCTTC
.	17	TRBV13	TRBJ1-5	.	CASSFSAGSLSNQPQHF	TGTGCCAGCAGCTTTTCAGCAGGGAGTCTTAGCAATCAGCCCCAGCATTTT
.	15	TRBV7-9	TRBJ2-1	TRBD1	CASSSRGLINNEQFF	TGTGCCAGCAGCTCCAGGGGGCTGATTAACAATGAGCAGTTCTTC
.	14	TRBV27	TRBJ2-7	.	CASQRGADSYEQYF	TGTGCCAGCCAGAGAGGGGCGGACTCCTACGAGCAGTACTTC
.	13	TRBV29-1	TRBJ1-2	TRBD1	CSAGEGAGSGYTF	TGCAGCGCCGGCGAGGGGGCAGGCAGTGGCTACACCTTC
.	13	TRBV30	TRBJ2-5	.	CAWSGQTQETQYF	TGTGCCTGGAGTGGGCAGACACAAGAGACCCAGTACTTC
.	12	TRBV2	TRBJ1-6	.	CAGRGGYGPLHF	TGTGCCGGCCGTGGAGGGTATGGTCCCCTCCACTTT
.	15	TRBV30	TRBJ2-7	.	CAWSVRGSASYEQYF	TGTGCCTGGAGTGTACGCGGTAGCGCCTCCTACGAGCAGTACTTC
.	14	TRBV11-3	TRBJ2-1	TRBD1	CASSEGQGAAEQFF	TGTGCCAGCAGCGAAGGACAGGGGGCGGCTGAGCAGTTCTTC
.	12	TRBV21-1	TRBJ2-5	.	CASITGLETQYF	TGTGCCAGCATCACAGGGTTGGAGACCCAGTACTTC
.	14	TRBV5-6	TRBJ1-1	.	CASRVGRRNTEAFF	TGTGCCAGCAGGGTAGGACGGAGGAACACTGAAGCTTTCTTT
.	13	TRBV6-5	TRBJ1-2	.	CASSSVALGGYTF	TGTGCCAGCAGTTCGGTTGCGCTCGGCGGCTACACCTTC
.	14	TRBV7-9	TRBJ2-7	TRBD1	CASSFGTGFHEQYF	TGTGCCAGCAGCTTCGGGACAGGGTTCCACGAGCAGTACTTC
.	15	TRBV7-2	TRBJ1-3	.	CASSLQGTSGNTIYF	TGTGCCAGCAGCTTACAGGGAACCTCTGGAAACACCATATATTTT